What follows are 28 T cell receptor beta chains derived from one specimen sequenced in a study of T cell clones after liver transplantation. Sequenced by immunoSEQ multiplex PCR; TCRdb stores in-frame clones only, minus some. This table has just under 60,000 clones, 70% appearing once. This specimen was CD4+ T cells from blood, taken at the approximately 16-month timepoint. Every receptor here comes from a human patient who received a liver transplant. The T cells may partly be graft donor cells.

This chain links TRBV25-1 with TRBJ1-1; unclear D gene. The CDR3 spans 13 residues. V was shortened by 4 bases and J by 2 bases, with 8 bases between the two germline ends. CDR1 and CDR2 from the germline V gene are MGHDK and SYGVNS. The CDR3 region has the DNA TGTGCCAGCAGTGGGGTGATAAACACTGAAGCTTTCTTT. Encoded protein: CASSGVINTEAFF.

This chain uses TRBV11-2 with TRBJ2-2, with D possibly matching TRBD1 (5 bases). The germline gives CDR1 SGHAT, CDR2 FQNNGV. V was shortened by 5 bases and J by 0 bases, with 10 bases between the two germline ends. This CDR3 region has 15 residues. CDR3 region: CASSRRQTNTGELFF. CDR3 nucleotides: TGTGCCAGCAGCCGTCGACAGACGAACACCGGGGAGCTGTTTTTT.

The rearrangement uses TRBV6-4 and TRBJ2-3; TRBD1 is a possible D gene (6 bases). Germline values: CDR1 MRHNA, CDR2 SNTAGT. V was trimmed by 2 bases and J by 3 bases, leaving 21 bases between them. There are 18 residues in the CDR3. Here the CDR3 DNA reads TGTGCCAGCAGTGACGTGGCCCTCAGGGGAAGTAGTACAGATACGCAGTATTTT. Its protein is CASSDVALRGSSTDTQYF.

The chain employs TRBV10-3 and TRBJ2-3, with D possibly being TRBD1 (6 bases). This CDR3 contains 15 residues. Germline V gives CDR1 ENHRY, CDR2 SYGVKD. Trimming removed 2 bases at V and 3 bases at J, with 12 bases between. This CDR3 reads CAISEDRRSTDTQYF. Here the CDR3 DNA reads TGTGCCATCAGTGAGGACAGGCGAAGTACAGATACGCAGTATTTT.

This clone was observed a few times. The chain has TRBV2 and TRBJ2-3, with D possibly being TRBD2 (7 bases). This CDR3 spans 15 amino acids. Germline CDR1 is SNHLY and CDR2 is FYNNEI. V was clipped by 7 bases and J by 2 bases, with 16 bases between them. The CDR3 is CASTNIGGPTDTQYF. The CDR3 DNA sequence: TGTGCCAGCACTAATATCGGGGGGCCCACAGATACGCAGTATTTT.

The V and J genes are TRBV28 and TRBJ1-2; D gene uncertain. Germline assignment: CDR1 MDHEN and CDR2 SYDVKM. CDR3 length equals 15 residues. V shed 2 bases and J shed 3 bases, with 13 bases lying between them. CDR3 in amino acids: CASSLVASGDYGYTF. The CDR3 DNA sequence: TGTGCCAGCAGTTTAGTGGCCTCGGGCGACTATGGCTACACCTTC.

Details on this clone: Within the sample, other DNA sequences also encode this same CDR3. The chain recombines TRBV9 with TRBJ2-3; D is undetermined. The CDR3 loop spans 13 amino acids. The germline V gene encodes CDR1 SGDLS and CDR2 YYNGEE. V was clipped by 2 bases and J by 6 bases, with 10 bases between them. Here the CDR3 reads CASSVAAPDTQYF. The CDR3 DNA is TGTGCCAGCAGCGTGGCAGCCCCCGATACGCAGTATTTT.

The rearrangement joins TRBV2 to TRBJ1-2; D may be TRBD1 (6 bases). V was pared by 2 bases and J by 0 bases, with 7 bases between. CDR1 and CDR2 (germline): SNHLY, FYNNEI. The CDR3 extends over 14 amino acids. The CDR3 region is CASSEKGANYGYTF. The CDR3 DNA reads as TGTGCCAGCAGTGAAAAGGGGGCTAACTATGGCTACACCTTC.

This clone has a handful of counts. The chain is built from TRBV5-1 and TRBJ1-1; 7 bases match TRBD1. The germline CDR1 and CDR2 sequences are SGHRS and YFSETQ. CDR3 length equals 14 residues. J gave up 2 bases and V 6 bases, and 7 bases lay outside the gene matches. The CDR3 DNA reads TGCGCCAGCAAGCCCAGGGGGGCCAACACTGAAGCTTTCTTT. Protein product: CASKPRGANTEAFF.

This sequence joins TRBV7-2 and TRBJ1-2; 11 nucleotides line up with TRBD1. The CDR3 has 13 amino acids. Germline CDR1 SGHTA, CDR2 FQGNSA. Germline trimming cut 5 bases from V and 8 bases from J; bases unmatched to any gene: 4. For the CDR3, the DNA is TGTGCCAGCAGCCCAGGACAGGGGGCAGGCTACACCTTC. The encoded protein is CASSPGQGAGYTF.

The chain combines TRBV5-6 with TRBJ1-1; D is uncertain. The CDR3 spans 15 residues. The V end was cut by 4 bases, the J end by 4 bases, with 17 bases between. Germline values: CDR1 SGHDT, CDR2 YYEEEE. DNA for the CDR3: TGTGCCAGCAGCGGAGGACCCCTAAAGGGCACTGAAGCTTTCTTT. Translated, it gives CASSGGPLKGTEAFF. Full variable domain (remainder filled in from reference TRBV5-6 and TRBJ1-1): DAGVTQSPTHLIKTRGQQVTLRCSPKSGHDTVSWYQQALGQGPQFIFQYYEEEERQRGNFPDRFSGHQFPNYSSELNVNALLLGDSALYLCASSGGPLKGTEAFFGQGTRLTVV.

The CDR3 is CASSLGGGQSAEQYF. For the CDR3, the DNA is TGCGCCAGCAGCTTGGGGGGCGGACAGTCCGCCGAGCAGTACTTC. This chain joins TRBV5-1 and TRBJ2-7, with D perhaps TRBD1 (6 bases). The germline V gene has CDR1 SGHRS and CDR2 YFSETQ. CDR3 length: 15 amino acids. Deletions cut 0 bases from V and 6 bases from J, with 16 bases between.

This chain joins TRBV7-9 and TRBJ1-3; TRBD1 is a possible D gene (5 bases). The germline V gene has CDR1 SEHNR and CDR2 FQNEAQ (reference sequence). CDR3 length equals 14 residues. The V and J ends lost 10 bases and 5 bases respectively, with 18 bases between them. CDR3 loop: CATITRQHRNTIYF. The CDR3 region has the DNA TGTGCCACGATCACGAGACAGCACCGAAACACCATATATTTT. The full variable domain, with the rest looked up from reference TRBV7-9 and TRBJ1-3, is DTGVSQNPRHKITKRGQNVTFRCDPISEHNRLYWYRQTLGQGPEFLTYFQNEAQLEKSRLLSDRFSAERPKGSFSTLEIQRTEQGDSAMYLCATITRQHRNTIYFGEGSWLTVV.

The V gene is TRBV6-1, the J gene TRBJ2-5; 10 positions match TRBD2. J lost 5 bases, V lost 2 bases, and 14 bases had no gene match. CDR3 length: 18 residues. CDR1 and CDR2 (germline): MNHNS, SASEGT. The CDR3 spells CASSERSSGSPSTETQYF. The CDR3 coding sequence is TGTGCCAGCAGTGAAAGGTCTAGCGGGAGCCCCTCGACGGAGACCCAGTACTTC.

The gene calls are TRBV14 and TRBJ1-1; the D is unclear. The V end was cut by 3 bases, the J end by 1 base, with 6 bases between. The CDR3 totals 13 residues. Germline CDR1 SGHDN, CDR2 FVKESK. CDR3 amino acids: CASSHIQNTEAFF. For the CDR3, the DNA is TGTGCCAGCAGCCATATACAGAACACTGAAGCTTTCTTT. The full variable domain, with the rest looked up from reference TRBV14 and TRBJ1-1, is EAGVTQFPSHSVIEKGQTVTLRCDPISGHDNLYWYRRVMGKEIKFLLHFVKESKQDESGMPNNRFLAERTGGTYSTLKVQPAELEDSGVYFCASSHIQNTEAFFGQGTRLTVV.

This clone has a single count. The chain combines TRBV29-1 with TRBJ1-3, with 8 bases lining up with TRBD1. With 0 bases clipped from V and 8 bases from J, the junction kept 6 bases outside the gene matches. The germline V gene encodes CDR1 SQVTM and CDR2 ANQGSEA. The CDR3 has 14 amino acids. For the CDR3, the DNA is TGCAGCGTTGAAGATGAACAGGGGGGAGACACCATATATTTT. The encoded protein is CSVEDEQGGDTIYF.

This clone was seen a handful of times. The DNA of the CDR3 is TGCGCCAGCACCCGGGACACCGGCAATGAGCAGTTCTTC. It is translated as CASTRDTGNEQFF. This chain uses TRBV5-1 with TRBJ2-1; D possibly corresponds to TRBD1 (6 bases). Germline loops: CDR1 SGHRS, CDR2 YFSETQ. This CDR3 contains 13 residues. V lost 6 bases to trimming and J lost 6 bases, with 13 bases between them. Full variable domain (rest looked up from reference TRBV5-1 and TRBJ2-1): KAGVTQTPRYLIKTRGQQVTLSCSPISGHRSVSWYQQTPGQGLQFLFEYFSETQRNKGNFPGRFSGRQFSNSRSEMNVSTLELGDSALYLCASTRDTGNEQFFGPGTRLTVL.

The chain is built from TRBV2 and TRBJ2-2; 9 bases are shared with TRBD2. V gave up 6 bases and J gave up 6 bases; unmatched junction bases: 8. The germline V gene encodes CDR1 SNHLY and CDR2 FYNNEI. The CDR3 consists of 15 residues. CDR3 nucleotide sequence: TGTGCCAGCAGCGTGAGCGGGGGGTGGGCCGGGGAGCTGTTTTTT. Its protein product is CASSVSGGWAGELFF.

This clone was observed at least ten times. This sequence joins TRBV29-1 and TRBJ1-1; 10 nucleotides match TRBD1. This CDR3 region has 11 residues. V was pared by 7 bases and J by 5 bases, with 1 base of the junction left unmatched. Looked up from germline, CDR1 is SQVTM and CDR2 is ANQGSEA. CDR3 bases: TGCAGCGGGACAGGGGGTACTGAAGCTTTCTTT. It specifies CSGTGGTEAFF.

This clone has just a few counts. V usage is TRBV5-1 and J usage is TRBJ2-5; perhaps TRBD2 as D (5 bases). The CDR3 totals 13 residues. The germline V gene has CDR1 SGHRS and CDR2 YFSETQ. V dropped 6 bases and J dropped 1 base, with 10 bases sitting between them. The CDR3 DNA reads TGCGCCAGCACGGGCGCGGGCCAAGAGACCCAGTACTTC. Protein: CASTGAGQETQYF.

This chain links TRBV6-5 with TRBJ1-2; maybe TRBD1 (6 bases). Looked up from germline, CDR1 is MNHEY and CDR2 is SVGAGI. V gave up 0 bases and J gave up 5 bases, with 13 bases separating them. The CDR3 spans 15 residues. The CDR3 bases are TGTGCCAGCAGTTACTCGATAGCAGGGGCTTATGGCTACACCTTC. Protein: CASSYSIAGAYGYTF.

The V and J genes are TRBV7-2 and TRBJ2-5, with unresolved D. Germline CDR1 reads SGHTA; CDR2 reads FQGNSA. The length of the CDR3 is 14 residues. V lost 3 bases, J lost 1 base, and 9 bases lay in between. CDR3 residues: CASSLARFQETQYF. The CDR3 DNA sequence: TGTGCCAGCAGCTTGGCAAGGTTCCAAGAGACCCAGTACTTC.

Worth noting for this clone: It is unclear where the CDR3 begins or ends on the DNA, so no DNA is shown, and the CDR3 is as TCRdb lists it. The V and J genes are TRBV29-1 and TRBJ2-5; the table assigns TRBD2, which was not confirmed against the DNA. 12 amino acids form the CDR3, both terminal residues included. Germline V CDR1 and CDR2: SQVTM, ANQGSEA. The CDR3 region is CSVAVGSGGRHF.

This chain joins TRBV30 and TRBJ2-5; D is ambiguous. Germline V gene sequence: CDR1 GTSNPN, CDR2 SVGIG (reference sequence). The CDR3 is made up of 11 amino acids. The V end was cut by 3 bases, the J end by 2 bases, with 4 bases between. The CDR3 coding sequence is TGTGCCTGGAGCAGTCAAGAGACCCAGTACTTC. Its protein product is CAWSSQETQYF.

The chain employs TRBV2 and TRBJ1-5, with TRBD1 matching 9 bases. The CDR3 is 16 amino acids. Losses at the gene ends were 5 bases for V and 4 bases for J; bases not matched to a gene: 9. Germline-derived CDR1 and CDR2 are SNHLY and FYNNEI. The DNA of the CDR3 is TGTGCCAGCAGTTCGTTTGACAGGGGGATGAATCAGCCCCAGCATTTT. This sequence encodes CASSSFDRGMNQPQHF.

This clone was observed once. CDR3: CAWSVRGRETQYF. As DNA, the CDR3 is TGTGCCTGGAGTGTACGGGGAAGAGAGACCCAGTACTTC. The chain employs TRBV30 and TRBJ2-5, with D possibly TRBD2 on 5 matching bases. The germline V and J ends were trimmed by 0 bases and 4 bases, with 9 bases remaining between them. The germline CDR1 and CDR2 sequences are GTSNPN and SVGIG (reference sequence). This CDR3 region has 13 residues.

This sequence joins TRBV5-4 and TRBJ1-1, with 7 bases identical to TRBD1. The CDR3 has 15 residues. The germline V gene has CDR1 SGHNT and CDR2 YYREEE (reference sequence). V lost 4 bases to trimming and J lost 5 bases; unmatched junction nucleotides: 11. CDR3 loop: CASSPPRGQLTEAFF. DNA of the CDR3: TGTGCCAGCAGCCCCCCAAGGGGGCAATTGACTGAAGCTTTCTTT.

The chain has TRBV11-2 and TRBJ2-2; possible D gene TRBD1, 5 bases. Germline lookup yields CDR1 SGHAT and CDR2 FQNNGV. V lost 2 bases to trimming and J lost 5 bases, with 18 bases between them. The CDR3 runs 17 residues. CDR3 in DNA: TGTGCCAGCAGCTTAAGACAGAAAGTCCTGAGAACCGGGGAGCTGTTTTTT. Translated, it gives CASSLRQKVLRTGELFF. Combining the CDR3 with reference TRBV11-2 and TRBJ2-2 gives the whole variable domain EAGVAQSPRYKIIEKRQSVAFWCNPISGHATLYWYQQILGQGPKLLIQFQNNGVVDDSQLPKDRFSAERLKGVDSTLKIQPAKLEDSAVYLCASSLRQKVLRTGELFFGEGSRLTVL.